The text below deals with one T cell receptor beta chain. The data belong to a study of T cell responses to AZD1222 COVID-19 vaccine. Trimming shortened V by 0 bases and J by 0 bases, and 6 bases separated the two germline ends. The CDR3 runs 15 residues. Germline V CDR1 and CDR2: KGHSH, LQKENI. TCRdb keeps only in-frame clones here, not all; method: immunoSEQ multiplex PCR. The repertoire holds over 85,000 clones, approximately 90% seen once, with 7.5% in the top ten. The J gene is TRBJ1-3, the V gene TRBV18; D gene uncertain. The sequences come from peripheral blood, collected on day 0 of AZD1222 vaccination. This receptor was obtained from an adult in good health. CDR3 DNA sequence: TGTGCCAGCTCACCACCGGAGAGCTCTGGAAACACCATATATTTT. It encodes CASSPPESSGNTIYF.